Here is one T cell receptor (beta chain) with its context. The source of the sample is a study of OX40 agonist ivuxolimab in advanced cancers. Turning to the study itself: Roughly two fifths of patients had received prior checkpoint inhibitor therapy. Of the patients, three showed partial responses, one with hepatocellular carcinoma and two with cutaneous melanoma.

The protocol was immunoSEQ multiplex PCR, while the TCRdb copy is restricted to in-frame clones and leaves out a portion. The sample has under 80,000 clones, 93% seen once. With autoimmune disease history or systemic immunosuppression, patients were excluded. The timepoints at which blood was sampled were baseline, cycle 4 day 1, and cycle 7 day 1. This CDR3 is 15 amino acids long. Germline-derived CDR1 and CDR2 are MNHEY and SMNVEV (reference sequence). V was pared by 4 bases and J by 1 base, with 10 bases between. The sequence derives from an adult with an advanced solid tumor such as melanoma, head and neck, liver or kidney cancer. The sample was CD4+ or CD8+ T cells sorted from blood, taken in a trial of the OX40 agonist ivuxolimab. The chain links TRBV27 to TRBJ1-4; possible D gene TRBD1, 6 bases. As DNA, the CDR3 is TGTGCCAGCAGTTCCCTACAGGGAACTAATGAAAAACTGTTTTTT. It yields the protein CASSSLQGTNEKLFF.